This is a list of T cell receptor beta chains from one sample in a study of CD8 T cells in ankylosing spondylitis. TCRdb reprocessed the 5' RACE reads with MiXCR, giving one entry per CDR3 protein. The table records some 340,000 distinct CDR3 sequences, 14% to 15% of them present only once. Sequencing used blood, either unsorted or a sorted T cell fraction (not recorded which). The source of these receptors is a male donor with ankylosing spondylitis or in good health (not recorded which). Both conserved end residues are part of each CDR3.

CDR3	length	J	V
CASRGWGRPYEQYF	14	TRBJ2-7	TRBV14
CASSEYGGQRTYEQYF	16	TRBJ2-7	TRBV25-1
CASSLQEAGNTIYF	14	TRBJ1-3	TRBV5-1
CASSLTGSSYNSPLHF	16	TRBJ1-6	TRBV5-6
CASSTGLSSGNTIYF	15	TRBJ1-3	TRBV18
CASSLETGRGNNEQFF	16	TRBJ2-1	TRBV7-9
CASSEGHRSEQFF	13	TRBJ2-1	TRBV2
CASSNTGSGEQFF	13	TRBJ2-1	TRBV5-1
CAISAGQGNTGELFF	15	TRBJ2-2	TRBV10-3
CAISGDYNEQFF	12	TRBJ2-1	TRBV10-3
CASTTGTYNEQFF	13	TRBJ2-1	TRBV5-1
CASSQEAGRAGGRQPQHF	18	TRBJ1-5	TRBV4-1
CASSYGYGYTF	11	TRBJ1-2	TRBV12-3/TRBV12-4
CASSFLRSGELFF	13	TRBJ2-2	TRBV12-3/TRBV12-4
CASSLPQDTQYF	12	TRBJ2-3	TRBV5-5
CSYQKREGLYEQYF	14	TRBJ2-7	TRBV29-1
CASSLGVVRGPYEQYF	16	TRBJ2-7	TRBV5-1
CASGTGGGINSPLHF	15	TRBJ1-6	TRBV7-9
CASSLLGLAGPSSYNEQFF	19	TRBJ2-1	TRBV11-2
CAISESGGTRSDTQYF	16	TRBJ2-3	TRBV10-3
CASVGGFGQESSGANVLTF	19	TRBJ2-6	TRBV12-3/TRBV12-4
CSATKTSGIYEQFF	14	TRBJ2-1	TRBV20-1